This record concerns one T cell receptor (beta chain) sequence. This clonotype has at least ten counts. This clone's antigen is unknown. Per-base qualities were not stored, and no clone one base away is much larger. Two rounds of multiplex PCR on genomic DNA were used to amplify the TCR beta CDR3 region. The first PCR round used primers specific to each TRBV and TRBJ gene, and the primer sequences were filed in Chinese patent CN105087789A. Universal primers were used in the second PCR round. The Roche High Pure PCR Template Preparation Kit was used to extract genomic DNA from frozen PBMCs. Libraries were sequenced paired-end with 151 bp reads on an Illumina HiSeq 3000. Per the source publication's procedure: Raw reads lacking the multiplex PCR primer sequences were removed with CutAdapt. PEAR was used to merge high-quality paired reads into contigs. TRB V, D and J gene segments were assigned to each contig with MiXCR by alignment to reference sequences. To remove sequencing errors, CDR3 sequences were clustered according to base quality and sequence similarity. Diversity was measured as Shannon entropy normalized by the natural log of productive TCR sequence number. Clonality was defined as one minus Shannon entropy divided by the natural log of the number of unique clonotypes. The Youden index of ROC curves was used to select progression-free survival cut-offs for repertoire metrics, and analyses were performed in R 3.5.3. The raw public data were reprocessed by TCRdb itself: fastp quality trimming at Q25, MiXCR clonotype calling, in-frame beta chains only. Entries are consolidated by CDR3 protein sequence, retaining the most common genes and DNA. The V and J calls and clone size come from TCRdb's table, not from the authors' own analysis. The sample data list 15,000 to 20,000 distinct CDR3 sequences, and approximately 44% of these were observed just once. About 40% of the sample is held by the ten biggest clonotypes.

The CDR3 goes from the cysteine to the phenylalanine over 13 residues. The sequence is cut down to CDR3 DNA, 39 bases in frame from base 1. Here V drops 2 bases and J drops 7 bases, and the junction holds 2 bases not matched to any gene. Based on the germline V gene, the CDR1 and CDR2 sequences are SGHRS and YFSETQ. All patients had node-negative disease on CT and PET/CT, and none had a history of other malignancies or prior chemotherapy or radiotherapy. At each of the two time points, 5.5 to 6 milliliters of peripheral venous blood were collected into EDTA tubes. Ficoll-Paque Plus density-gradient centrifugation was used to isolate PBMCs. Right after collection, samples were kept at -80 degrees C until analysis. These data are taken from a study of prognosis after radiotherapy for stage I lung cancer listed by TCRdb under 2021. In terms of the full investigation: Around 19 stage I NSCLC patients were enrolled in Nanjing, China, between early 2018 and 2019. About 13 patients presented with newly diagnosed primary stage I lung tumors, and five carried oligometastatic NSCLC following surgical resection of the primary tumor. All patients were regarded as medically inoperable, because of comorbidities in about twelve patients and refusal of surgery in 6 to 8 patients. The cohort comprised 13 men and 5 or 6 women with a median age of nearly 75 years, ranging from roughly 50 to 84 years. Roughly eleven patients had adenocarcinoma and 6 or 7 had squamous cell carcinoma as the tumor histology. SBRT was delivered in 3 to 5 fractions with a biologically effective dose of at least 100 Gy, and image-guided IMRT or VMAT was used for delivery. Concurrent therapy was not administered to any patient alongside SBRT. This study profiled peripheral blood TCR beta repertoires from stage I NSCLC patients before and after stereotactic body radiotherapy and linked the repertoires to distant failure. Four of the 19 patients developed distant metastases after SBRT, at a median of roughly seven months; the other 15 showed no significant progression. For each of the 20 or so patients, one blood sample was taken before SBRT and one after, so the study sequenced around 40 samples in total. Study-wide conclusions, independent of this receptor: The study was limited by the small cohort and short follow-up, and independent validation of the study findings is required. Tumor specificity of expanded TCR clones was not determined. TRBV and TRBJ usage frequencies reportedly differed by metastasis status, in two V genes at baseline and in nine V and two J genes after SBRT. Post-SBRT Shannon entropy and its change from baseline were lower in patients who developed distant metastases; baseline Shannon entropy was not associated with metastases. No adjustment for multiple comparisons was applied to any of the reported P values. After SBRT, the number of unique TCR clones decreased (median roughly 10,000 before versus some 6,900 after; Wilcoxon paired P=0.011).

The receptor was derived from a donor aged 50 or older with non-small cell lung cancer. The sample in question was PBMCs, obtained before or after stereotactic body radiation therapy (not recorded which). In this chain, TRBV5-1 is recombined with TRBJ2-1; TRBD2 aligns with 8 central bases. DNA sequence: TGCGCCAGCAGCTTTAGCGGGGAAAATGAGCAGTTCTTC. Its amino acids are CASSFSGENEQFF.